This is a list of T cell receptor beta chains from one sample in a study of PD-1 blockade in classical Hodgkin lymphoma. Assay: immunoSEQ multiplex PCR; the TCRdb copy retains only in-frame clones and omits some. The repertoire holds some 100,000 clones, with around 90% as singletons. Sequences were derived from peripheral blood mononuclear cells (PBMCs), sampled at baseline. Every receptor here comes from a human donor with classical Hodgkin lymphoma. The CDR3 runs from the conserved cysteine through the conserved F or W. Each record gives: CDR3 protein, CDR3 DNA, D gene, CDR3 length, clone size, J gene, V gene. A D gene is named only where the DNA matches it firmly. Rows may omit the clone size; those that give it use once, few, many or a size class.

CDR3 protein: CASSPGSKRRGEKLFF
CDR3 DNA: TGCGCCAGCAGTCCCGGGTCCAAAAGGCGTGGTGAAAAACTGTTTTTT
D gene: .
CDR3 length: 16
clone size: .
J gene: TRBJ1-4
V gene: TRBV10-1

CDR3 protein: CATSREGRSVNQPQHF
CDR3 DNA: TGTGCCACCAGCAGAGAAGGGCGCAGCGTCAATCAGCCCCAGCATTTT
D gene: .
CDR3 length: 16
clone size: .
J gene: TRBJ1-5
V gene: TRBV15

CDR3 protein: CSVRQGGYQETQYF
CDR3 DNA: TGCAGCGTTCGACAGGGGGGGTACCAAGAGACCCAGTACTTC
D gene: TRBD1
CDR3 length: 14
clone size: .
J gene: TRBJ2-5
V gene: TRBV29-1

CDR3 protein: CASSLGGLAGGHGTQYF
CDR3 DNA: TGTGCCAGCAGCTTGGGTGGGCTAGCGGGAGGACACGGGACCCAGTACTTC
D gene: TRBD2
CDR3 length: 17
clone size: .
J gene: TRBJ2-5
V gene: TRBV27

CDR3 protein: CASSEGRGHGETQYF
CDR3 DNA: TGTGCCAGCAGTGAAGGCAGGGGCCACGGTGAGACCCAGTACTTC
D gene: .
CDR3 length: 15
clone size: .
J gene: TRBJ2-5
V gene: TRBV6-1

CDR3 protein: CASSYSRSYYEQYF
CDR3 DNA: TGTGCCAGCAGTTACTCGAGGAGTTACTACGAGCAGTACTTC
D gene: .
CDR3 length: 14
clone size: .
J gene: TRBJ2-7
V gene: TRBV6-5

CDR3 protein: CASSYTGAFGNTIYF
CDR3 DNA: TGTGCCAGCAGTTACACGGGAGCTTTTGGAAACACCATATATTTT
D gene: .
CDR3 length: 15
clone size: once
J gene: TRBJ1-3
V gene: TRBV6-5

CDR3 protein: CAWSVKFRAGGSTDTQYF
CDR3 DNA: TGTGCCTGGAGTGTAAAGTTTAGGGCGGGAGGGAGCACAGATACGCAGTATTTT
D gene: TRBD2
CDR3 length: 18
clone size: .
J gene: TRBJ2-3
V gene: TRBV30

CDR3 protein: CASRRTGGRTGANVLTF
CDR3 DNA: TGTGCCAGCAGGAGGACCGGGGGCAGAACTGGGGCCAACGTCCTGACTTTC
D gene: .
CDR3 length: 17
clone size: .
J gene: TRBJ2-6
V gene: TRBV11-2

CDR3 protein: CASSPPGGLAGALNEQFF
CDR3 DNA: TGTGCCAGCAGTCCCCCCGGCGGACTAGCGGGAGCTCTGAATGAGCAGTTCTTC
D gene: TRBD2
CDR3 length: 18
clone size: .
J gene: TRBJ2-1
V gene: TRBV28

CDR3 protein: CASSYLVGSQPQHF
CDR3 DNA: TGTGCCAGCAGTTATTTGGTCGGGAGTCAGCCCCAGCATTTT
D gene: .
CDR3 length: 14
clone size: .
J gene: TRBJ1-5
V gene: TRBV6-6

CDR3 protein: CASTRDGGINEQYF
CDR3 DNA: TGTGCCAGCACCCGGGATGGGGGGATCAACGAGCAGTACTTC
D gene: .
CDR3 length: 14
clone size: .
J gene: TRBJ2-7
V gene: TRBV27

CDR3 protein: CASSDRGGTEAFF
CDR3 DNA: TGTGCCAGCAGCGACAGGGGTGGCACTGAAGCTTTCTTT
D gene: TRBD1
CDR3 length: 13
clone size: .
J gene: TRBJ1-1
V gene: TRBV7-9

CDR3 protein: CAWSVQSGTEAFF
CDR3 DNA: TGTGCCTGGAGTGTACAGTCGGGGACTGAAGCTTTCTTT
D gene: .
CDR3 length: 13
clone size: .
J gene: TRBJ1-1
V gene: TRBV30

CDR3 protein: CASRRDGSYEQYF
CDR3 DNA: TGTGCCAGCAGGAGGGACGGGTCCTACGAGCAGTACTTC
D gene: .
CDR3 length: 13
clone size: .
J gene: TRBJ2-7
V gene: TRBV2

CDR3 protein: CASSRGADSYNEQFF
CDR3 DNA: TGCGCCAGCTCCCGGGGGGCGGACTCCTACAATGAGCAGTTCTTC
D gene: .
CDR3 length: 15
clone size: .
J gene: TRBJ2-1
V gene: TRBV10-1

CDR3 protein: CASGDGAPTSPLHF
CDR3 DNA: TGTGCCAGCGGGGACGGGGCTCCTACATCACCCCTCCACTTT
D gene: .
CDR3 length: 14
clone size: .
J gene: TRBJ1-6
V gene: TRBV6-5